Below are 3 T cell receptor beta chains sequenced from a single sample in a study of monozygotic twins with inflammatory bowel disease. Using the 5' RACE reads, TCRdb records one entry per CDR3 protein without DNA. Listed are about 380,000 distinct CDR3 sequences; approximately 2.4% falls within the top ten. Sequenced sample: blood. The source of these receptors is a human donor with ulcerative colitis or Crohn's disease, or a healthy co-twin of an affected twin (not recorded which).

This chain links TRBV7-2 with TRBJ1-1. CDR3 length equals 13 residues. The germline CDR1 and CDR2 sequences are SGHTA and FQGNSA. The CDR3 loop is CASSLGSYVEAFF.

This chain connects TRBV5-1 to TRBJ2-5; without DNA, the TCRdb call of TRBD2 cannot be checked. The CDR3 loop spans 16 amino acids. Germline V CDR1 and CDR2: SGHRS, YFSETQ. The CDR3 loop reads CASSLVKTSGTETQYF.

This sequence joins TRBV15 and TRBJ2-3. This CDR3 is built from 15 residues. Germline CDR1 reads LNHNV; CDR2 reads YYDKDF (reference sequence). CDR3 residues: CATSRVSGSTDTQYF.